The 2 T cell receptor beta chains reported below all come from one sample, sequenced in a study of blood T cell repertoires in COVID-19. Assay: immunoSEQ multiplex PCR; the TCRdb copy retains only in-frame clones and omits some. Here the sample spans 290,000 or so clones, about nine tenths being singletons. The sequencing sample was made of PBMCs or T cells enriched from blood (not recorded which). These receptor sequences come from a woman aged 25 to 39 who had recovered from COVID-19.

V and J are TRBV6-2 or TRBV6-3 and TRBJ2-5; 7 nucleotides align to TRBD1. V trimming: 2 bases; J trimming: 5 bases; junction bases outside the gene matches: 8. The germline gives CDR1 MNHEY, CDR2 SVGEGT. CDR3 length: 15 residues. The CDR3 region is CASSYGDSGFETQYF. For the CDR3, the DNA is TGTGCCAGCAGTTACGGGGACAGCGGATTCGAGACCCAGTACTTC.

This chain joins TRBV28 and TRBJ2-5, with 8 bases matching TRBD2. Germline V lookup: CDR1 MDHEN, CDR2 SYDVKM. The CDR3 has 14 amino acids. V lost 3 bases and J lost 5; bases outside the gene matches: 5. CDR3 amino acids: CASSLYEREETQYF. CDR3 nucleotide sequence: TGTGCCAGCAGTTTGTATGAGCGGGAGGAGACCCAGTACTTC.